A selection of T cell receptor beta chains follows, all from one sample in a study of cytomegalovirus exposure and HLA in healthy donors. This table comes from immunoSEQ multiplex PCR, and its TCRdb copy is limited to in-frame clones, with some not included. This sample carries under 150,000 clones, roughly 82% of them seen once, and the ten largest clones take more than 3%. The sequenced material came from PBMCs. These receptor sequences come from a male donor in good health and CMV-seronegative. The CDR3 runs from the conserved cysteine through the conserved F or W. The order of the fields is D gene, J gene, V gene, clone size, CDR3 protein, CDR3 DNA. D genes are given only for firm matches. Not every row has a clone size; where given, it reads once, few, many or a size class.

d_call: NA
j_call: TRBJ1-2
v_call: TRBV28
clone_size: NA
cdr3_aa: CASSQTVYYGYTF
cdr3_nt: TGTGCCAGCAGCCAAACAGTTTACTATGGCTACACCTTC

d_call: NA
j_call: TRBJ1-3
v_call: TRBV7-8
clone_size: NA
cdr3_aa: CASSLGPGASGNTIYF
cdr3_nt: TGTGCCAGCAGCTTAGGACCAGGGGCCTCTGGAAACACCATATATTTT

d_call: TRBD2
j_call: TRBJ2-5
v_call: TRBV28
clone_size: NA
cdr3_aa: CATAMVTSGRRYGETQYF
cdr3_nt: TGTGCCACGGCTATGGTTACTAGCGGGAGAAGGTATGGAGAGACCCAGTACTTC

d_call: NA
j_call: TRBJ1-2
v_call: TRBV7-9
clone_size: NA
cdr3_aa: CASSRDNYGYTF
cdr3_nt: TGTGCCAGCAGCCGGGATAACTATGGCTACACCTTC

d_call: TRBD2
j_call: TRBJ2-1
v_call: TRBV27
clone_size: few
cdr3_aa: CASSLDGTTYNEQFF
cdr3_nt: TGTGCCAGCAGTTTGGACGGGACTACCTACAATGAGCAGTTCTTC

d_call: NA
j_call: TRBJ1-2
v_call: TRBV7-3
clone_size: NA
cdr3_aa: CASSPKGGGNYGYTF
cdr3_nt: TGTGCCAGCAGCCCCAAGGGGGGGGGCAACTATGGCTACACCTTC

d_call: TRBD1
j_call: TRBJ1-2
v_call: TRBV5-1
clone_size: NA
cdr3_aa: CASSLEVFGTGLEGYTF
cdr3_nt: TGCGCCAGCAGCTTGGAGGTTTTTGGGACAGGACTCGAGGGCTACACCTTC

d_call: TRBD1
j_call: TRBJ2-7
v_call: TRBV6-1
clone_size: NA
cdr3_aa: CASSETGDSYEQYF
cdr3_nt: TGTGCCAGCAGCGAGACAGGGGACTCCTACGAGCAGTACTTC

d_call: TRBD1
j_call: TRBJ2-2
v_call: TRBV6-5
clone_size: NA
cdr3_aa: CASSLIPGQGSGELFF
cdr3_nt: TGTGCCAGCAGTTTAATCCCGGGACAGGGGTCCGGGGAGCTGTTTTTT

d_call: NA
j_call: TRBJ1-4
v_call: TRBV30
clone_size: once
cdr3_aa: CAWCRSTATNEKLFF
cdr3_nt: TGTGCCTGGTGTAGATCGACTGCAACTAATGAAAAACTGTTTTTT

d_call: TRBD2
j_call: TRBJ2-2
v_call: TRBV19
clone_size: once
cdr3_aa: CASDSGGGPGELFF
cdr3_nt: TGTGCCAGTGATAGCGGGGGGGGGCCCGGGGAGCTGTTTTTT

d_call: TRBD1
j_call: TRBJ2-3
v_call: TRBV7-9
clone_size: NA
cdr3_aa: CASSLETGQGFTDTQYF
cdr3_nt: TGTGCCAGCAGCTTAGAGACGGGACAGGGGTTCACAGATACGCAGTATTTT

d_call: NA
j_call: TRBJ2-1
v_call: TRBV2
clone_size: NA
cdr3_aa: CASSEAPFGGINEQFF
cdr3_nt: TGTGCCAGCAGTGAAGCTCCCTTTGGCGGGATAAATGAGCAGTTCTTC

d_call: TRBD2
j_call: TRBJ2-1
v_call: TRBV9
clone_size: NA
cdr3_aa: CASSVATSGRDYNEQFF
cdr3_nt: TGTGCCAGCAGCGTAGCGACTAGCGGGAGGGATTACAATGAGCAGTTCTTC